This T cell receptor beta chain was observed in a study of T cell responses to AZD1222 COVID-19 vaccine (dated by TCRdb to about 2021). Some background on the complete study: AZD1222 recipients whose second dose came at about 4 weeks and those whose second dose came at about 12 weeks were combined into one group, since spike-specific TCR depth and breadth did not differ between the two schedules. A total of 240 or so trial participants underwent TCR sequencing, of whom 200 to 220 had received two doses of AZD1222 and 26 had received two doses of the MenACWY control vaccine. Trial participants were enrolled into age subgroups of 18-55, 56-69 and 70-plus years, which contained 148, 28 and 57 TCR-sequenced participants, respectively.

The CDR3 regions of human TCRbeta chains were analyzed by immunosequencing. From the authors' description of their analysis: Repertoire TCRs were checked for matches against a reference library of SARS-CoV-2-specific TCRs that had been generated using the MIRA antigen-specificity platform. Breadth was defined as the fraction of unique TCRs that were SARS-CoV-2-associated. Depth was defined as the fraction of total T cells that were SARS-CoV-2-associated. Each spike-specific TCR was assigned to its reactive spike region and to a CD4 or CD8 class using the MIRA data. Log10-transformed breadth and depth values were compared by one-way ANOVA with Sidak's multiple comparisons tests. TCRdb limited this immuneACCESS table to in-frame rearrangements with V and J called. A share of clones is missing; checked studies link under half to unresolved V genes, and the rest is unexplained. V and J calls and clone size come straight from that table; D and trimming were deduced from the DNA. Counted in this sample were 150,000 to 200,000 clones; about 95% of them appeared once. The ten top clones hold about 0.64% of the sample.

This clone was seen just once. This receptor's antigen is unknown. Nothing much larger sits one base from this clone, and base qualities are not available. Reading the germline V gene gives CDR1 KGHSH and CDR2 LQKENI. The germline V end is reduced by 3 bases and the J end by 8 bases; junction bases left unmatched: 3. Taken from cysteine to phenylalanine, the CDR3 has 14 residues. Only the CDR3 portion is preserved as DNA: 42 bases, with reading frame beginning at the first base. What the authors observed across the whole study: No day 14 peak-response samples were available, so repertoires were characterized only after the peak T cell response. CD4 TCRs associated with the vaccine covered the entire spike protein, and the dominant responses were in regions 160-218 and 743-854. Reportedly, almost half of the unique spike-specific TCRs recognized epitopes lying outside the regions that are mutated in the B.1.351 and B.1.1.7 variants. The 56-69-year group was small, and its depth increase did not reach significance, likely because of low power. After two AZD1222 doses, spike-specific TCR breadth and depth were significantly higher than at day 0 and than in MenACWY recipients. Most participants were white British and females outnumbered males, and the authors suggested that clonal diversity may have been underestimated. Conclusions about previously exposed vaccinees were limited because only a handful of AZD1222 recipients were SARS-CoV-2 seropositive at baseline.

The time point label on this specimen signifies: baseline before first vaccination. Vaccinee samples came from UK trials COV001 and COV002, including a single-blind randomized controlled phase 2/3 trial of AZD1222 (ChAdOx1 nCoV-19) in healthy adults. Trial participant PBMC samples were collected at day 0 and day 28 after the second dose for TCRbeta chain sequencing. The receptor was isolated from an adult in good health. The rearranged segments are TRBV18 and TRBJ1-6; the junction holds 8 bases that match TRBD1. This specimen consisted of peripheral blood, obtained on day 0 of AZD1222 vaccination. The nucleotide sequence reads as follows: TGTGCCAGCTCACCGCTGACAGGGGATTCACCCCTCCACTTT. This sequence encodes CASSPLTGDSPLHF.